This T cell receptor (beta chain) was sequenced in a study of cytomegalovirus exposure and HLA in healthy donors. In the case of this clone: Its antigen is undetermined.

The CDR3 covers 15 residues. CDR1 SGHTA and CDR2 FQGNSA come from the germline V gene. The ends lost 1 base at V and 6 bases at J; junction bases unmatched: 3. 60 Vbeta and 13 Jbeta primers were used in PCR. Assay: immunoSEQ multiplex PCR; the TCRdb copy retains only in-frame clones and omits some. Of about 140,000 clones in the sample, about 74% were seen once. Study results and caveats: CMV antigen specificity was confirmed in vitro for a few CMV-associated chains. Common viral pathogens (according to a later analysis) appeared linked to several of the most significant clusters.

When sampled, the donors appeared nominally healthy, though they likely had unrecorded immune exposures. Specimen: PBMCs. The sequence was collected from a man aged 35 to 55 in good health and CMV-seronegative. The chain combines TRBV7-2 with TRBJ1-5, with 10 bases aligning to TRBD1. This CDR3 is CASSLGTGGSQPQHF. In DNA, the CDR3 is TGTGCCAGCAGCTTAGGGACAGGGGGGAGTCAGCCCCAGCATTTT.